This entry lists 4 T cell receptor beta chains sequenced from one sample in a study of human T cells and chemical hapten exposure. Time point specified: patch test 3, about 24 weeks after DPC sensitization. The treatment: therapeutic diphenylcyclopropenone sensitization with weekly scalp DPC. TCRdb redid the calling of the RACE reads with MiXCR, one entry per CDR3 protein. Here the sample spans about 84,000 distinct CDR3 sequences, more than 10% being singletons. The sample consisted of whole blood, taken in connection with sensitization to the hapten diphenylcyclopropenone (DPC). The receptor set was obtained from a woman between 50 and 59 years old with alopecia areata. Some clones in this sample may be carry-over from other donors' samples.

This clonotype has at least ten counts. The CDR3 loop reads CATSDTGTGEDTQYF. CDR3 sequence (DNA): TGTGCCACCAGTGACACCGGGACAGGGGAAGATACGCAGTATTTT. The V and J genes are TRBV24-1 and TRBJ2-3, with 10 bases aligning to TRBD1. With 4 bases clipped from V and 5 bases from J, the junction kept 5 bases outside the gene matches. The CDR3 has 15 amino acids. Germline CDR1 is KGHDR and CDR2 is SFDVKD.

Many counts were recorded for this clonotype. This chain links TRBV14 with TRBJ2-2; D gene unclear. Per the germline V gene, CDR1 is SGHDN and CDR2 is FVKESK. CDR3 length: 16 amino acids. The V gene lost 1 base and the J gene lost 2 bases, with 11 bases spanning the gap. In nucleotides, the CDR3 is TGTGCCAGCAGCCAAGGTGGCAGATTAAACACCGGGGAGCTGTTTTTT. It encodes CASSQGGRLNTGELFF.

This clonotype was seen repeatedly, ten times or more. This CDR3 reads CASSGARQTGQGDTGELFF. CDR3 DNA sequence: TGTGCCAGCAGCGGAGCGCGACAGACGGGACAGGGGGACACCGGGGAGCTGTTTTTT. The J gene is TRBJ2-2, the V gene TRBV7-4; 11 positions agree with TRBD1. Unmatched junction bases numbered 14, after V lost 5 bases and J lost 3 bases. CDR1 and CDR2 from the germline V gene are SGHVT and SQSDAQ. The CDR3 loop spans 19 amino acids.

At least ten counts were recorded for this clonotype. The chain has TRBV11-2 and TRBJ2-1, with TRBD1 identical over 7 bases. The CDR3 totals 15 residues. V gave up 5 bases and J gave up 10 bases; unmatched junction bases: 14. Germline CDR1 and CDR2: SGHAT and FQNNGV. The CDR3 region is CASSLRDRGGKEQFF. CDR3 nucleotides: TGTGCCAGCAGCCTCCGGGACAGAGGTGGGAAGGAGCAGTTCTTC.